Listed here are 16 T cell receptor beta chains from one sample, sequenced in a study of T-cell reconstitution after alpha-beta-depleted transplantation in children. The library targeted TCRbeta and was prepared with unique molecular identifiers. In TCRdb, the PCR reads were re-called with MiXCR into one record per CDR3 protein. The sample shows about 690,000 distinct CDR3 sequences, 16% of them seen only once. The sequences come from PBMCs from the stem cell graft donor, collected from the stem cell graft. Receptor source: a human donor who donated a stem cell graft to a child with acute myeloid leukemia.

This clonotype was recorded many times. This sequence joins TRBV7-6 and TRBJ2-1, with D uncertain. Trimming cost V 1 base and J 10 bases, with 8 bases left between them. The CDR3 runs to 12 residues. The germline gives CDR1 SGHVS, CDR2 FNYEAQ. The CDR3 DNA is TGTGCCAGCAGCTTAGGTGTTGGGGAGCAGTTCTTC. The encoded protein is CASSLGVGEQFF.

The V and J genes are TRBV6-2 or TRBV6-3 and TRBJ2-7, with a weak D call TRBD2 (5 bases). Trimming cost V 8 bases and J 5 bases, with 16 bases left between them. Germline lookup yields CDR1 MNHEY and CDR2 SVGEGT. The CDR3 loop spans 13 amino acids. This chain's CDR3 is CASCPSSIHEQYF. The CDR3 bases are TGTGCCAGCTGTCCGTCTAGCATCCACGAGCAGTACTTC.

In this sample, this clonotype turned up a few times. The chain's CDR3 is CSARVNGENEKLFF. CDR3 DNA: TGCAGTGCTAGAGTTAACGGCGAAAATGAAAAACTGTTTTTT. The chain has TRBV20-1 and TRBJ1-4, with D hard to call. This CDR3 contains 14 residues. The germline CDR1 and CDR2 sequences are DFQATT and SNEGSKA (reference sequence). Trimming cost V 1 base and J 5 bases, with 11 bases left between them.

This chain links TRBV5-1 with TRBJ2-1, with a weak D call TRBD2 (6 bases). V was shortened by 3 bases and J by 4 bases, with 17 bases between the two germline ends. CDR3 length: 16 amino acids. Looked up from germline, CDR1 is SGHRS and CDR2 is YFSETQ. CDR3 in amino acids: CASSWRVSSYYNEQFF. In DNA form, the CDR3 reads TGCGCCAGCAGCTGGAGGGTTTCCTCCTATTACAATGAGCAGTTCTTC.

The J gene is TRBJ2-1, the V gene TRBV27; the D gene is possibly TRBD1 (6 bases). Germline assignment: CDR1 MNHEY and CDR2 SMNVEV (reference sequence). This CDR3 spans 17 amino acids. With 5 bases removed from V and 1 base from J, the gap between germline ends came to 18 bases. This CDR3 is CASSKSTSDRSYNEQFF. CDR3 sequence (DNA): TGTGCCAGCAGTAAATCAACCTCTGACAGGTCCTACAATGAGCAGTTCTTC.

The chain recombines TRBV20-1 with TRBJ2-7, with D uncertain. Germline lookup yields CDR1 DFQATT and CDR2 SNEGSKA (reference sequence). There are 12 residues in the CDR3. The V and J ends lost 3 bases and 0 bases respectively, with 6 bases between them. CDR3 sequence reads: CSASYSSYEQYV. CDR3 coding DNA: TGCAGTGCTAGCTACAGCTCCTACGAGCAGTACGTC.

This clonotype was recorded many times. The rearrangement uses TRBV12-3 or TRBV12-4 and TRBJ2-5; D is possibly TRBD1 (7 bases). The V end lost 6 bases, the J end lost 4 bases, and 21 bases lay between the germline ends. This CDR3 is 16 amino acids long. This CDR3 is CASSLQLSGGPETQYF. The CDR3 nucleotides read TGTGCCAGCAGCCTACAATTGTCAGGGGGGCCAGAGACCCAGTACTTC.

CDR3 in DNA: TGTGCCACCAGCAGTAGGACAGGGGCATTAGGTGAAAAACTGTTTTTT. The encoded protein is CATSSRTGALGEKLFF. The J gene is TRBJ1-4, the V gene TRBV15; 9 nucleotides line up with TRBD1. Per the germline V gene, CDR1 is LNHNV and CDR2 is YYDKDF (reference sequence). The CDR3 sequence is 16 residues long. V dropped 3 bases and J dropped 7; count of bases not matched to a gene: 9.

This chain joins TRBV5-8 and TRBJ2-3, with 12 nucleotides matching TRBD2. Germline values: CDR1 SGHTS, CDR2 YDEGEE. J was trimmed by 4 bases and V by 0 bases; bases with no gene match: 9. The CDR3 is 18 residues long. The CDR3 nucleotides are TGTGCCAGCAGCTTGGTACTAGCGGGGGGCCACCCGCCAGATACGCAGTATTTT. This encodes CASSLVLAGGHPPDTQYF. Supplemented by reference TRBV5-8 and TRBJ2-3, the full variable domain reads EAGVTQSPTHLIKTRGQQATLRCSPISGHTSVYWYQQALGLGLQFLLWYDEGEERNRGNFPPRFSGRQFPNYSSELNVNALELEDSALYLCASSLVLAGGHPPDTQYFGPGTRLTVL.

The CDR3: CASSLRSPGGETQYF. As DNA, the CDR3 is TGTGCCAGCAGCTTGCGGTCCCCGGGGGGCGAGACCCAGTACTTC. The chain links TRBV7-9 to TRBJ2-5; possible D gene TRBD2, 7 bases. This CDR3 has 15 residues. V lost 3 bases and J 5 bases, leaving 16 bases between the germline ends. Germline loops: CDR1 SEHNR, CDR2 FQNEAQ (reference sequence).

Many counts were recorded for this clonotype. The V call is TRBV27, the J call TRBJ1-2; 7 bases fit TRBD1. The V segment lost 9 bases and the J segment 3 bases; nucleotides outside the gene matches: 4. Germline V gene lookup returns CDR1 MNHEY and CDR2 SMNVEV (reference sequence). CDR3 size: 12 residues. The DNA for the CDR3 is TGTGCCAGTCAGGGGGGGCACTATGGCTACACCTTC. Amino acid sequence: CASQGGHYGYTF.

This clonotype was detected once. A read error may explain this, as a much larger clone is one base away. The CDR3 region is CASSSSPRAADTEAFF. As DNA, the CDR3 is TGTGCCAGCAGTTCGTCTCCCAGGGCTGCGGACACTGAAGCTTTCTTT. The J gene is TRBJ1-1, the V gene TRBV6-5; maybe TRBD1 (5 bases). V shed 4 bases and J shed 3 bases, with 18 bases lying between them. The CDR3 has 16 amino acids. The germline gives CDR1 MNHEY, CDR2 SVGAGI.

This clonotype was recorded many times. The chain has TRBV20-1 and TRBJ1-2; D gene unclear. Trimming removed 0 bases at V and 10 bases at J, with 9 bases between. Germline V gene lookup returns CDR1 DFQATT and CDR2 SNEGSKA (reference sequence). There are 11 residues in the CDR3. In nucleotides, the CDR3 is TGCAGTGCTAGAGAAACAGTCCTCTACACCTTC. The encoded protein is CSARETVLYTF.

This chain uses TRBV12-3 or TRBV12-4 with TRBJ1-1, with D possibly TRBD1 on 6 matching bases. Trimming left V 5 bases short and J 0 bases short, with 19 bases between. The CDR3 totals 17 residues. The CDR3 DNA follows: TGTGCCAGCAGTCTCAACCCCGGGACAACTATGAACACTGAAGCTTTCTTT. This sequence encodes CASSLNPGTTMNTEAFF.

This clonotype has ten or more counts. The rearrangement joins TRBV7-2 to TRBJ2-7; perhaps D is TRBD1 or TRBD2 (5 bases each). V lost 2 bases and J 12 bases, leaving 17 bases between the germline ends. CDR3 size: 13 residues. Germline V CDR1 and CDR2: SGHTA, FQGNSA. CDR3 nucleotide sequence: TGTGCCAGCAGCTTAAGGCTGGACGGGACCCCGTACGTC. This translates into CASSLRLDGTPYV.

This clonotype was observed at least ten times. This chain joins TRBV20-1 and TRBJ2-1, with 8 bases matching TRBD2. CDR3 size: 17 residues. The germline V gene encodes CDR1 DFQATT and CDR2 SNEGSKA (reference sequence). Germline trimming cut 8 bases from V and 4 bases from J; bases unmatched to any gene: 19. As DNA, the CDR3 is TGCAGTCGAGCAGGGGCGGGGGGTTCCTTTGGGTACAATGAGCAGTTCTTC. Its translation: CSRAGAGGSFGYNEQFF.